What follows is one T cell receptor (beta chain) and its context. Of the isolated RNA, all was reverse transcribed, and so the sequenced material was expressed TCRB transcripts. Using immunoSEQ multiplex PCR, the repertoire was profiled, and TCRdb retains in-frame clones only, with some absent. The repertoire consists of 680,000 or so clones, with roughly a sixth occurring once and the leading ten covering approximately 0.087%. Central memory, naive, regulatory and stem cell-like memory CD4+ cells were sorted by CD45RO/CCR7/CD25/CD127/CD95/CD27. This specimen belongs to a study of beta chain features in type 1 diabetes. Overall study: Investigators examined around 110 million sorted cells across all samples.

Germline assignment: CDR1 MDHEN and CDR2 SYDVKM. The CDR3 sequence is 12 residues long. The ends were cut back, 3 bases at V and 2 bases at J, with 4 bases in the middle. Input material: naive CD4+ T cells from blood. The clonotype comes from a young man in good health. The rearrangement uses TRBV28 and TRBJ1-2, with no clear D. CDR3 region: CASSFQNYGYTF. The CDR3 region has the DNA TGTGCCAGCAGTTTTCAGAACTATGGCTACACCTTC.